What follows are 3 T cell receptor beta chains derived from one specimen sequenced in a study of T cell repertoires in cytomegalovirus infection (dated by TCRdb to about 2019). Their recognized antigens are unknown. This sample was sequenced with an Illumina HiSeq 1500. TCRdb itself trimmed the public reads at Q25 with fastp, ran MiXCR and retained productive beta chains. Rows matching on CDR3 protein sequence are summarized as one entry with the most common DNA and genes. Across this sample there are hundreds of thousands of distinct CDR3 sequences, with around 30% seen only once. In total, the top ten clones hold more than 13% of the sample. The sample's treatment or condition label is to be understood as: in vitro stimulation with specific CMV peptide epitopes to enrich CMV-specific T cells. Material: cultured CD8+ T cells from PBMCs, obtained from culture after CMV antigen stimulation. These receptors originate from a human donor in good health (CMV status not recorded). Some clones in this sample may be carry-over from other donors' samples.

This clonotype was counted only a few times. This chain uses TRBV11-2 with TRBJ2-2; D might be TRBD1 (5 bases). The CDR3 has 14 residues. Trimming pared 3 bases from V and 5 bases from J, leaving 10 bases between. Looked up from germline, CDR1 is SGHAT and CDR2 is FQNNGV. CDR3 protein: CASSLGLGTGELFF. The CDR3, as DNA: TGTGCCAGCAGCTTGGGGCTCGGAACCGGGGAGCTGTTTTTT.

This clonotype was seen only a few times. A much bigger clone sits one base away, suggesting this may be a read error. V gene TRBV12-3 or TRBV12-4 combines with J gene TRBJ1-1, with D possibly TRBD1 on 6 matching bases. The CDR3 has 16 residues. CDR3 sequence: CVSSTRVGAKNTEAFF. The CDR3 DNA follows: TGTGTCAGCAGTACCCGGGTGGGGGCCAAGAACACTGAAGCTTTCTTT.

This clonotype was seen a few times. V gene TRBV4-1 combines with J gene TRBJ1-1; D remains unclear. There are 14 residues in the CDR3. V shed 1 base and J shed 5 bases, with 11 bases lying between them. CDR1 and CDR2 (germline): MGHRA, YSYEKL. CDR3 loop: CASSQVTGVTEAFF. CDR3 in DNA: TGCGCCAGCAGCCAAGTGACTGGGGTTACTGAAGCTTTCTTT.